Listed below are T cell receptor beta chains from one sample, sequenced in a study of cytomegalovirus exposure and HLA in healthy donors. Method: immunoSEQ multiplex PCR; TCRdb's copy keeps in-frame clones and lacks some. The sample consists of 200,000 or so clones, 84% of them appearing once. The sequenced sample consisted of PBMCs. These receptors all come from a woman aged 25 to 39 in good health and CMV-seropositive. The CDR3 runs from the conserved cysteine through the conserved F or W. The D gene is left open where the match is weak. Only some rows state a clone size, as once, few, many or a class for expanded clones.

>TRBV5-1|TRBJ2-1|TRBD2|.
CASSQQGTSGRDSYNEQFF
TGCGCCAGCAGTCAACAAGGGACTAGCGGGAGGGATTCCTACAATGAGCAGTTCTTC
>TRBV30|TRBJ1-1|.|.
CAWSPGGLRLNTEAFF
TGTGCCTGGAGCCCCGGCGGATTAAGGTTGAACACTGAAGCTTTCTTT
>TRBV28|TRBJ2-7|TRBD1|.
CASSPGTGGSYEQYF
TGTGCCAGCAGTCCAGGGACAGGGGGCAGCTACGAGCAGTACTTC
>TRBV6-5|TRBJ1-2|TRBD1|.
CASSGQQGGRDGYTF
TGTGCCAGCAGTGGCCAACAGGGGGGTCGGGATGGCTACACCTTC
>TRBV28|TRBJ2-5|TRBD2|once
CASSYQGTSGAETQYF
TGTGCCAGCAGTTACCAAGGGACTAGCGGTGCGGAGACCCAGTACTTC
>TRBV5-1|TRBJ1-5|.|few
CASSPGLDGSKSPQHF
TGCGCCAGCAGCCCGGGGTTAGACGGGTCCAAATCGCCCCAGCATTTT
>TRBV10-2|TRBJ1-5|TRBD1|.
CASSLTGRAQPQHF
TGCGCCAGCTCCCTGACAGGGCGAGCCCAGCCCCAGCATTTT
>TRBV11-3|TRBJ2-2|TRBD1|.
CASSLDPTGGTGELFF
TGTGCCAGCAGCTTAGATCCCACAGGGGGCACCGGGGAGCTGTTTTTT
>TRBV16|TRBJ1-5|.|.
CASSQVLNQGNQPQHF
TGTGCCAGCAGCCAAGTCCTCAATCAGGGCAATCAGCCCCAGCATTTT
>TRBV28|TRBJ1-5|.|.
CASSPSNQPQHF
TGTGCCAGCAGCCCCAGTAATCAGCCCCAGCATTTT
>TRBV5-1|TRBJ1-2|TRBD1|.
CASSLVGTGGGHGYTF
TGCGCCAGCAGCTTGGTGGGGACAGGGGGTGGACATGGCTACACCTTC
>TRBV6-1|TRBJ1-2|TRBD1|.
CASSEEPGQVYGYTF
TGTGCCAGCAGTGAGGAGCCGGGACAGGTATACGGCTACACCTTC
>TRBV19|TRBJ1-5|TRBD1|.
CASSPGQGIQPQHF
TGTGCCAGTAGTCCGGGACAGGGGATCCAGCCCCAGCATTTT
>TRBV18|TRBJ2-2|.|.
CASSGGSDTGELFF
TGTGCCAGCTCGGGCGGGTCCGACACCGGGGAGCTGTTTTTT
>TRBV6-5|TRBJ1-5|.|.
CATLPGGNSNQPQHF
TGTGCCACTCTGCCGGGGGGTAATAGCAATCAGCCCCAGCATTTT
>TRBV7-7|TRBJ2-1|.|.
CASSGGDYNEQFF
TGTGCTAGCAGCGGCGGAGACTACAATGAGCAGTTCTTC
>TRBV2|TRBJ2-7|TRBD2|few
CASSRGTSGSYEQYF
TGTGCCAGCAGTCGGGGGACTAGCGGTTCCTACGAGCAGTACTTC
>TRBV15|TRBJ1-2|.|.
CATSSRGPEGYTF
TGTGCCACCAGCTCCAGGGGTCCTGAAGGCTACACCTTC
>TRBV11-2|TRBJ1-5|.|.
CASSWSGDSNQPQHF
TGTGCCAGCAGCTGGTCCGGGGATAGCAATCAGCCCCAGCATTTT
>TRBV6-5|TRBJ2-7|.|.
CASSSGAGVEQYF
TGTGCCAGCAGCTCTGGCGCAGGGGTCGAGCAGTACTTC
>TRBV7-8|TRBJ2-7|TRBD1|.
CASSSPGQYEQYF
TGTGCCAGCAGCTCTCCGGGACAGTACGAGCAGTACTTC
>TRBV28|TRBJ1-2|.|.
CASTGPLDYGYTF
TGTGCCAGTACAGGGCCCCTCGACTATGGCTACACCTTC
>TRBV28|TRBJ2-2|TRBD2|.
CASTLAGANTGELFF
TGTGCCAGCACGTTAGCGGGAGCTAACACCGGGGAGCTGTTTTTT
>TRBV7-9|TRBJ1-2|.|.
CASSLGERSYTF
TGTGCCAGCAGCTTAGGTGAGAGGAGCTACACCTTC
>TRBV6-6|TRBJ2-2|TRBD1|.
CASRGTGDPNTGELFF
TGTGCCAGCAGAGGGACAGGGGATCCAAACACCGGGGAGCTGTTTTTT
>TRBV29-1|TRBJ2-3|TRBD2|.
CSVERGRALNTQYF
TGCAGCGTTGAACGCGGGAGGGCCCTCAATACGCAGTATTTT
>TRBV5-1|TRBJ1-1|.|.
CATRGSGDGGTEAFF
TGCGCCACCCGAGGGTCGGGGGACGGAGGGACTGAAGCTTTCTTT
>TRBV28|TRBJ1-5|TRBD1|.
CASSFPGTGLNQPQHF
TGTGCCAGCAGTTTCCCCGGGACAGGGCTGAATCAGCCCCAGCATTTT
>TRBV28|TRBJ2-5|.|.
CASSYPSLQAGEETQYF
TGTGCCAGCAGTTACCCCAGTCTGCAGGCCGGGGAAGAGACCCAGTACTTC
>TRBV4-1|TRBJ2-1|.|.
CASSQVRQPNEQFF
TGCGCCAGCAGCCAAGTGAGGCAGCCCAATGAGCAGTTCTTC
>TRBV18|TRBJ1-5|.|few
CASSQQGMGNQPQHF
TGTGCCAGCTCACAACAGGGAATGGGCAATCAGCCCCAGCATTTT
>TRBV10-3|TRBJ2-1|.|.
CAIRTQGASYNEQFF
TGTGCCATCAGGACCCAGGGTGCAAGCTACAATGAGCAGTTCTTC
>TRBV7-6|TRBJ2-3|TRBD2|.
CASSLVGLEGWDTQYF
TGTGCCAGCAGCTTAGTCGGACTAGAAGGGTGGGATACGCAGTATTTT
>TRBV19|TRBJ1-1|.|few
CASSHLGGEGTEAFF
TGTGCCAGTAGTCACCTTGGGGGGGAAGGCACTGAAGCTTTCTTT
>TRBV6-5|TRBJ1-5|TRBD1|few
CASSLRQGGQPQHF
TGTGCCAGCAGTTTAAGACAGGGCGGGCAGCCCCAGCATTTT
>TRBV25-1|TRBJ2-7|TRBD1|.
CASRPTGQGNYEQYF
TGTGCCAGCAGACCTACGGGACAGGGGAACTACGAGCAGTACTTC
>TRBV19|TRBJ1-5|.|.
CASSIRQGNQPQHF
TGTGCCAGTAGTATACGTCAGGGGAATCAGCCCCAGCATTTT
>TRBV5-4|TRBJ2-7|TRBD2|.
CASSLSSGGTYEQYF
TGTGCCAGCAGCTTGAGTAGCGGGGGGACCTACGAGCAGTACTTC
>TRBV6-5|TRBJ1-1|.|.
CASARALGANTEAFF
TGTGCCAGCGCCCGTGCTTTGGGGGCGAACACTGAAGCTTTCTTT
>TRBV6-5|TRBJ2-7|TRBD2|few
CASREREDPYEQYF
TGTGCCAGCAGGGAGCGGGAGGACCCCTACGAGCAGTACTTC
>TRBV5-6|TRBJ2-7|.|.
CASSYRGGSYEQYF
TGTGCCAGCAGCTACCGGGGTGGGTCCTACGAGCAGTACTTC
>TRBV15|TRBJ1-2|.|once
CATSTTGRQGDIYTF
TGTGCCACCAGCACCACAGGCCGACAAGGAGACATCTACACCTTC
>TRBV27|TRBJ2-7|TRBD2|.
CASSPPSSGSSYEQYF
TGTGCCAGCAGTCCACCGTCTAGCGGGAGCAGCTACGAGCAGTACTTC
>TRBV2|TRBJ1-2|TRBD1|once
CASRDRGRGYTF
TGTGCCAGCAGGGACAGGGGTCGAGGCTACACCTTC
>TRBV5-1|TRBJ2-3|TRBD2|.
CASSPPPGLPSTDTQYF
TGCGCCAGCAGCCCCCCACCGGGACTACCTAGCACAGATACGCAGTATTTT
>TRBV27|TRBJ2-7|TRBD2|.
CASSLYPSGPRPEQYF
TGTGCCAGCAGTTTATATCCTAGCGGGCCACGACCCGAGCAGTACTTC
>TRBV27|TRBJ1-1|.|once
CASSLSQGRAEAFF
TGTGCCAGCAGTTTATCCCAGGGGAGGGCTGAAGCTTTCTTT
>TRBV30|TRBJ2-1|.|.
CAWNHRVPAGEQFF
TGTGCCTGGAACCACAGGGTCCCTGCCGGTGAGCAGTTCTTC
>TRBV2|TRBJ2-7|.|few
CASSGIAVLSYEQYF
TGTGCCAGCAGTGGGATAGCGGTCTTGTCCTACGAGCAGTACTTC
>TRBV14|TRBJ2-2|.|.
CASSQLRSGELFF
TGTGCCAGCAGCCAGCTAAGGAGCGGGGAGCTGTTTTTT
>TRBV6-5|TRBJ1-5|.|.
CASSRQEGQPQHF
TGTGCCAGCAGTAGACAGGAAGGTCAGCCCCAGCATTTT